The T cell receptor beta chain under discussion was sequenced for a study of blood T cell repertoires in COVID-19. The wider study: The origin of the acute and convalescent COVID-19 samples was the United States, Italy and Spain. PBMCs, B-cell-depleted T cells, or T cells provided the cDNA or gDNA that made up the material.

This CDR3 comprises 16 residues. Germline loops: CDR1 LGHDT, CDR2 YNNKEL (reference sequence). Trimming removed 1 base from V and 8 bases from J; junction bases left unmatched: 9. This clone was observed a single time. Study processing details: Amplification of reference gene primers was used by the study to estimate nucleated cell counts. Assay: immunoSEQ multiplex PCR; the TCRdb copy retains only in-frame clones and omits some. V, J and clone size derive from that table, while D and trimming were established from the DNA sequence. The data show 87,000 or so clones, over 75% seen once. The gene calls are TRBV3-1 (or the pseudogene TRBV3-2) and TRBJ2-2; TRBD2 matches 8 bases. The TCR was taken from a human donor with acute or convalescent COVID-19. The donor label of this sample is uncertain. The sample consisted of peripheral blood. The CDR3 DNA follows: TGTGCCAGCAGCCAAGGGGGACTAGGAGGCTGGGGGGAGCTGTTTTTT. As protein: CASSQGGLGGWGELFF.